Below, one T cell receptor (beta chain) is given with its context. Its matching antigen is unknown. This entry belongs to a study of cytomegalovirus exposure and HLA in healthy donors. CDR3 length: 12 residues. Trimming stripped 4 bases from V and 4 bases from J, with 4 bases between. Germline V gives CDR1 SGHTA, CDR2 FQGNSA. Findings of the study overall: Per a later analysis, HLA-associated TCR beta chains showed more clonal expansion than other, equally common TCR beta chains.

The PCR contained 60 Vbeta and 13 Jbeta primers. Here immunoSEQ multiplex PCR was the method, and the copy in TCRdb shows in-frame clones only, minus some. The sample includes about 43,000 clones, over 55% of them seen just once. Healthy individuals who donated bone marrow served as the donors. The chain combines TRBV7-2 with TRBJ2-2; D is ambiguous. The clonotype originates from a man aged 60 to 75 in good health and CMV-seropositive. Sample: PBMCs. The CDR3 is CASSSFTGELFF. For the CDR3, the DNA is TGTGCCAGCAGCTCATTCACCGGGGAGCTGTTTTTT.